These 32 T cell receptor beta chains originate from one sample sequenced in a study of T cell responses to AZD1222 COVID-19 vaccine. Measured with immunoSEQ multiplex PCR; TCRdb has only the in-frame clones, and not every one. The sample includes more than 35,000 clones, roughly 78% of them seen just once. Material: peripheral blood, obtained 28 days after the second dose of the MenACWY control vaccine. These receptors all come from an adult who received the MenACWY meningococcal vaccine as a control.

The rearrangement uses TRBV29-1 and TRBJ2-7; 9 bases match TRBD1. CDR1 and CDR2 (germline): SQVTM, ANQGSEA. Trimming at V came to 6 bases and at J to 3 bases, leaving 6 bases not matched to a gene. The CDR3 length is 13 residues. CDR3 coding DNA: TGCAGCGTCCTTCAGACAGGGGGCTACGAGCAGTACTTC. It is translated as CSVLQTGGYEQYF.

The gene calls are TRBV2 and TRBJ1-6; no definite D call. The V end lost 5 bases, the J end lost 5 bases, and 7 bases lay between the germline ends. The CDR3 loop spans 13 amino acids. The germline V gene encodes CDR1 SNHLY and CDR2 FYNNEI. Written as DNA, the CDR3 is TGTGCCAGCAGTCCCGCAAATAATTCACCCCTCCACTTT. Its protein is CASSPANNSPLHF.

This chain uses TRBV27 with TRBJ1-2; D call uncertain. The CDR3 runs 13 residues. V was pared by 5 bases and J by 1 base, with 8 bases between. Germline V lookup: CDR1 MNHEY, CDR2 SMNVEV (reference sequence). CDR3 nucleotides: TGTGCCAGCAGTCCCGACGGTAACTATGGCTACACCTTC. Its translation is CASSPDGNYGYTF.

This chain uses TRBV20-1 with TRBJ1-3; D not resolved. The CDR3 loop spans 13 amino acids. Germline V gene sequence: CDR1 DFQATT, CDR2 SNEGSKA (reference sequence). Trimming removed 3 bases from V and 3 bases from J, with 9 bases in between. Here the CDR3 reads CSASQGFGNTIYF. CDR3 in DNA: TGCAGTGCTAGTCAAGGGTTTGGAAACACCATATATTTT.

V is TRBV5-1 and J is TRBJ1-5, with a weak D call TRBD1 (5 bases). CDR1 and CDR2 from the germline V gene are SGHRS and YFSETQ. Deletions cut 0 bases from V and 4 bases from J, with 11 bases between. CDR3 length: 15 residues. The CDR3 loop is CASSLDGSGNQPQHF. The CDR3 bases are TGCGCCAGCAGCTTGGATGGTTCAGGGAATCAGCCCCAGCATTTT.

V is TRBV7-2 and J is TRBJ1-1; no definite D call. Trimming left V 1 base short and J 4 bases short, with 13 bases between. The CDR3 contains 15 residues. Germline V CDR1 and CDR2: SGHTA, FQGNSA. The CDR3: CASSLDSGSFTEAFF. As DNA, the CDR3 is TGTGCCAGCAGCTTAGACTCAGGATCCTTCACTGAAGCTTTCTTT.

The rearrangement links TRBV24-1 to TRBJ2-5, with D tentatively TRBD1 (6 bases). V lost 5 bases, J lost 1 base, and 13 bases lay in between. This CDR3 is built from 15 residues. Germline assignment: CDR1 KGHDR and CDR2 SFDVKD. CDR3 sequence: CATSGGGRGQETQYF. The CDR3 nucleotides read TGTGCCACCAGTGGAGGGGGTAGGGGCCAAGAGACCCAGTACTTC.

The count of this clone is one. J is TRBJ2-5 and V is TRBV7-8; 12 bases are a match to TRBD2. The length of the CDR3 is 15 residues. The germline V gene encodes CDR1 SGHVS and CDR2 FQNEAQ. V dropped 5 bases and J dropped 3; count of bases not matched to a gene: 4. CDR3 residues: CASSRTSGKEETQYF. CDR3 sequence (DNA): TGTGCCAGCAGCAGGACTAGCGGGAAGGAAGAGACCCAGTACTTC.

The chain has TRBV19 and TRBJ1-1; D is perhaps TRBD1 (5 bases). Trimming cost V 5 bases and J 1 base, with 11 bases left between them. The germline gives CDR1 LNHDA, CDR2 SQIVND (reference sequence). This CDR3 comprises 14 residues. As DNA, the CDR3 is TGTGCCAGTAGTCCGGGACCAGGGAACACTGAAGCTTTCTTT. Protein: CASSPGPGNTEAFF.

The J gene is TRBJ2-4, the V gene TRBV19, with D unclear. CDR1 and CDR2 from the germline V gene are LNHDA and SQIVND (reference sequence). This CDR3 region has 14 residues. Trimming stripped 4 bases from V and 8 bases from J, with 15 bases between. CDR3 DNA: TGTGCCAGTAGTACCGCCAGAATAAGGGACATTCAGTACTTC. Translation gives CASSTARIRDIQYF. Full variable domain (remainder filled in from reference TRBV19 and TRBJ2-4): DGGITQSPKYLFRKEGQNVTLSCEQNLNHDAMYWYRQDPGQGLRLIYYSQIVNDFQKGDIAEGYSVSREKKESFPLTVTSAQKNPTAFYLCASSTARIRDIQYFGAGTRLSVL.

V is TRBV6-4 and J is TRBJ1-2, with a weak D call TRBD1 (6 bases). The CDR3 extends over 13 amino acids. V was pared by 2 bases and J by 5 bases, with 9 bases between. Germline lookup yields CDR1 MRHNA and CDR2 SNTAGT. The CDR3 is CASSDGTLYGYTF. In DNA, the CDR3 is TGTGCCAGCAGTGACGGGACATTGTATGGCTACACCTTC.

This chain connects TRBV9 to TRBJ2-2; D is undetermined. Germline CDR1 and CDR2: SGDLS and YYNGEE. Trimming removed 0 bases at V and 0 bases at J, with 9 bases between. The CDR3 extends over 16 amino acids. The CDR3 region is CASSVVSVANTGELFF. DNA of the CDR3: TGTGCCAGCAGCGTAGTAAGCGTCGCGAACACCGGGGAGCTGTTTTTT.

This rearrangement joins TRBV6-1 to TRBJ1-2, with D unclear. Germline V CDR1 and CDR2: MNHNS, SASEGT. This CDR3 comprises 16 residues. With 1 base removed from V and 3 bases from J, the gap between germline ends came to 15 bases. The CDR3 DNA sequence: TGTGCCAGCAGTGAAGAGTTCTGGGCAAGGCACTATGGCTACACCTTC. This sequence encodes CASSEEFWARHYGYTF.

This sequence joins TRBV5-4 and TRBJ1-2; possible D gene TRBD1, 5 bases. Trimming pared 4 bases from V and 4 bases from J, leaving 17 bases between. The CDR3 is 15 amino acids. Germline CDR1 reads SGHNT; CDR2 reads YYREEE (reference sequence). In DNA form, the CDR3 reads TGTGCCAGCAGCGTGGGAGAGGGGTCATCCTATGGCTACACCTTC. This gives the protein CASSVGEGSSYGYTF.

The rearrangement joins TRBV5-1 to TRBJ2-7; 8 bases map to TRBD2. In germline, CDR1 is SGHRS, CDR2 YFSETQ. V lost 5 bases to trimming and J lost 2 bases; unmatched junction nucleotides: 9. The CDR3 totals 15 residues. As DNA, the CDR3 is TGCGCCAGCAGGCCGACTAGCGAGTTACCCTACGAGCAGTACTTC. Translating it yields CASRPTSELPYEQYF.

The rearrangement uses TRBV6-1 and TRBJ1-2, with a tentative D call TRBD1 (6 bases). The CDR3 length is 13 residues. The V gene's germline CDR1 is MNHNS and CDR2 SASEGT. Deletions cut 1 base from V and 7 bases from J, with 10 bases between. CDR3 sequence: CASSEVRGGGYTF. Here the CDR3 DNA reads TGTGCCAGCAGTGAAGTGAGGGGGGGTGGCTACACCTTC.

The chain links TRBV7-9 to TRBJ1-2, with D possibly being TRBD1 (6 bases). CDR3 length equals 13 residues. Germline loops: CDR1 SEHNR, CDR2 FQNEAQ (reference sequence). V lost 6 bases to trimming and J lost 4 bases, with 12 bases between them. In DNA form, the CDR3 reads TGTGCCAGCAGTACAGGGCCGGGCTATGGCTACACCTTC. It encodes CASSTGPGYGYTF.

V and J are TRBV6-5 and TRBJ1-6, with D uncertain. V was pared by 0 bases and J by 9 bases, with 6 bases between. Germline V gene lookup returns CDR1 MNHEY and CDR2 SVGAGI. There are 13 residues in the CDR3. For the CDR3, the DNA is TGTGCCAGCAGTTACTCGATAATTTCACCCCTCCACTTT. Translating it yields CASSYSIISPLHF.

V and J are TRBV10-3 and TRBJ1-4; 8 bases line up with TRBD1. The CDR3 has 13 residues. Germline CDR1 ENHRY, CDR2 SYGVKD. Germline trimming cut 2 bases from V and 12 bases from J; bases unmatched to any gene: 5. For the CDR3, the DNA is TGTGCCATCAGTGAGGACAGGGGCCGCCAACTGTTTTTT. Its translation is CAISEDRGRQLFF.

This clone was recorded a few times. The rearrangement uses TRBV5-1 and TRBJ2-3, with TRBD1 identical over 9 bases. J was trimmed by 4 bases and V by 6 bases; bases with no gene match: 6. This CDR3 is built from 14 residues. CDR1 is SGHRS, CDR2 YFSETQ, per germline. Here the CDR3 reads CASKLQGAPDTQYF. The CDR3 DNA reads as TGCGCCAGCAAGTTACAGGGGGCCCCAGATACGCAGTATTTT.

The table lists this clone with a few counts. V usage is TRBV19 and J usage is TRBJ2-3; 9 bases align to TRBD2. The CDR3 is made up of 16 amino acids. Germline V lookup: CDR1 LNHDA, CDR2 SQIVND (reference sequence). V was pared by 3 bases and J by 2 bases, with 6 bases of the junction left unmatched. The CDR3 region has the DNA TGTGCCAGTAGTATGCTAGCGGGATCACCCACAGATACGCAGTATTTT. Protein product: CASSMLAGSPTDTQYF.

V is TRBV11-2 and J is TRBJ2-7; 13 nucleotides align to TRBD2. V shed 4 bases and J 5 bases; nucleotides not matched to a gene: 11. The germline CDR1 and CDR2 sequences are SGHAT and FQNNGV. CDR3 length: 17 residues. The CDR3 DNA sequence: TGTGCCAGCAGCTACCGGACTAGCGGGAGAGTGTTGGACGAGCAGTACTTC. Protein product: CASSYRTSGRVLDEQYF.

V usage is TRBV7-6 and J usage is TRBJ2-2, with 13 nucleotides matching TRBD2. The CDR3 covers 16 residues. Germline CDR1 and CDR2: SGHVS and FNYEAQ. The trim removed 5 bases at V and 4 bases at J, leaving 4 bases unmatched. The CDR3 here is CASSKTSGGATGELFF. The DNA for the CDR3 is TGTGCCAGCAGCAAAACTAGCGGGGGGGCCACCGGGGAGCTGTTTTTT.

The chain employs TRBV19 and TRBJ1-6; unclear D gene. CDR1 is LNHDA and CDR2 is SQIVND in the germline V gene (reference sequence). There are 15 residues in the CDR3. Trimming shortened V by 6 bases and J by 10 bases, and 19 bases separated the two germline ends. The CDR3 sequence: CASRLDRTPNSPLHF. CDR3 DNA sequence: TGTGCCAGTAGACTCGACCGGACCCCGAACTCACCCCTCCACTTT.

The chain carries TRBV7-6 and TRBJ1-5; tentative D call: TRBD1 (5 bases). The CDR3 spans 16 residues. The V end was cut by 4 bases, the J end by 6 bases, with 19 bases between. Per the germline V gene, CDR1 is SGHVS and CDR2 is FNYEAQ. CDR3 in DNA: TGTGCCAGCAGCTCCGGGACCCTAACGCAAGGTCAGCCCCAGCATTTT. Amino acid sequence: CASSSGTLTQGQPQHF.

The rearrangement joins TRBV28 to TRBJ2-2; D not certain. Germline V gene sequence: CDR1 MDHEN, CDR2 SYDVKM. V was shortened by 3 bases and J by 7 bases, with 9 bases between the two germline ends. The CDR3 consists of 13 residues. The CDR3: CASSFPGGGELFF. The CDR3 nucleotides read TGTGCCAGCAGTTTTCCAGGCGGCGGGGAGCTGTTTTTT. The whole variable domain, filled in from reference TRBV28 and TRBJ2-2, reads DVKVTQSSRYLVKRTGEKVFLECVQDMDHENMFWYRQDPGLGLRLIYFSYDVKMKEKGDIPEGYSVSREKKERFSLILESASTNQTSMYLCASSFPGGGELFFGEGSRLTVL.

As DNA, the CDR3 is TGTGCCAGCAGTTACAAGACAACTTCGAACACTGAAGCTTTCTTT. Translating it yields CASSYKTTSNTEAFF. The V gene is TRBV6-5, the J gene TRBJ1-1, with D unresolved. Trimming took off 2 bases at V and 1 base at J, with 11 bases between the two ends. This CDR3 region has 15 residues. CDR1 MNHEY and CDR2 SVGAGI come from the germline V gene.

The rearrangement joins TRBV12-3 or TRBV12-4 to TRBJ1-2; D remains ambiguous. The CDR3 has 13 amino acids. Trimming pared 1 base from V and 4 bases from J, leaving 7 bases between. CDR3 sequence: CASSLDEIYGYTF. DNA of the CDR3: TGTGCCAGCAGTTTAGACGAAATCTATGGCTACACCTTC.

This clone has just a few counts. The V call is TRBV29-1, the J call TRBJ1-1, with a possible D match to TRBD1 (5 bases). CDR1 SQVTM and CDR2 ANQGSEA come from the germline V gene. The V and J ends lost 5 bases and 5 bases respectively, with 18 bases between them. This CDR3 region has 14 residues. As DNA, the CDR3 is TGCAGCGTTTATTTCGCAGGGATGATAACTGAAGCTTTCTTT. Protein: CSVYFAGMITEAFF.

The genes are TRBV2 and TRBJ2-1; D is undetermined. V lost 2 bases, J lost 3 bases, and 14 bases lay in between. Germline V lookup: CDR1 SNHLY, CDR2 FYNNEI. The CDR3 runs to 16 residues. The CDR3 is CASSENGGSSYNEQFF. CDR3 bases: TGTGCCAGCAGTGAAAATGGTGGCAGTAGCTACAATGAGCAGTTCTTC.

This rearrangement joins TRBV7-8 to TRBJ2-3; no firm D call. V dropped 8 bases and J dropped 3 bases, with 3 bases sitting between them. CDR3 length: 10 amino acids. CDR1 and CDR2 (germline): SGHVS, FQNEAQ. CDR3 protein: CASGTDTQYF. DNA for the CDR3: TGTGCCAGCGGGACAGATACGCAGTATTTT.

The chain employs TRBV30 and TRBJ1-1, with D possibly TRBD1 on 6 matching bases. The V end was cut by 1 base, the J end by 1 base, with 10 bases between. CDR1 is GTSNPN, CDR2 SVGIG, per germline (reference sequence). The CDR3 is 14 amino acids. The DNA for the CDR3 is TGTGCCTGGAGTGGGGGGCTCCGGAACACTGAAGCTTTCTTT. This encodes CAWSGGLRNTEAFF.